This T cell receptor beta chain was recorded in a study of cytomegalovirus exposure and HLA in healthy donors. Study-wide context: The 110 million or so unique TCR beta sequences, from 150 million to 200 million T cells, were found by an earlier analysis.

Primers included in the PCR were 60 Vbeta and 13 Jbeta primers. Measured with immunoSEQ multiplex PCR; TCRdb has only the in-frame clones, and not every one. Among under 150,000 clones listed, 55% to 80% were seen once. The CDR3 is 15 amino acids. Germline loops: CDR1 SGHRS, CDR2 YFSETQ. Trimming took 1 base from V and 2 from J, leaving 11 bases between them. Sequenced material: PBMCs. The clonotype originates from a human donor in good health. The chain has TRBV5-1 and TRBJ2-3, with D possibly being TRBD2 (5 bases). DNA of the CDR3: TGCGCCAGCAGCTTGAACGGGATAGTCACAGATACGCAGTATTTT. Residues: CASSLNGIVTDTQYF.